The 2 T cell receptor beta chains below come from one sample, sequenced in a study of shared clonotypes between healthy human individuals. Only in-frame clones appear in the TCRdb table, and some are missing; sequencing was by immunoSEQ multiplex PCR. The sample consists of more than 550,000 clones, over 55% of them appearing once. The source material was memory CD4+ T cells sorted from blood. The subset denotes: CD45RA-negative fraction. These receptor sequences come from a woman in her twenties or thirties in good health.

CDR3 DNA: TGTGCCAGCAGCTCAGAGACAGGCTATTACCGAACTAATGAAAAACTGTTTTTT. Amino acids: CASSSETGYYRTNEKLFF. This sequence joins TRBV7-8 and TRBJ1-4; D might be TRBD1 (6 bases). V lost 4 bases and J 1 base, leaving 19 bases between the germline ends. The CDR3 is 18 residues long. Looked up from germline, CDR1 is SGHVS and CDR2 is FQNEAQ.

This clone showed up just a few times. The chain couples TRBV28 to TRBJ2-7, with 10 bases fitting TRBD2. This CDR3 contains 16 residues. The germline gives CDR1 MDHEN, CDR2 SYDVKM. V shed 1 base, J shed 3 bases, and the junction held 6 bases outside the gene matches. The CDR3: CASSLLRTSGSYEQYF. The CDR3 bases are TGTGCCAGCAGTTTATTACGGACTAGCGGAAGCTACGAGCAGTACTTC.